This TCR beta chain was obtained from a study of blood T cell repertoires in COVID-19. The CDR3 runs 14 residues. The J segment lost 6 bases and the V segment lost 10 bases, leaving 14 bases of the junction unmatched. Germline V gene data show CDR1 as SNHLY and CDR2 as FYNNEI. The authors' processing: Amplification of reference gene primers provided the estimated nucleated cell counts. TCRdb's table, derived via immunoSEQ multiplex PCR, lists solely in-frame clones and lacks some. Clonal size and the V and J genes are those of that table, whereas D and trimming came from the DNA. The table has some 42,000 clones, roughly 73% seen once.

The receptor was isolated from a woman in her 70s with acute or convalescent COVID-19. V is TRBV2 and J is TRBJ1-2, with TRBD1 matching over 7 bases. Sequenced material: peripheral blood. The DNA for the CDR3 is TGTGCCACTCAAAGGTCGACAGGGAACAATGGCTACACCTTC. Residues: CATQRSTGNNGYTF.